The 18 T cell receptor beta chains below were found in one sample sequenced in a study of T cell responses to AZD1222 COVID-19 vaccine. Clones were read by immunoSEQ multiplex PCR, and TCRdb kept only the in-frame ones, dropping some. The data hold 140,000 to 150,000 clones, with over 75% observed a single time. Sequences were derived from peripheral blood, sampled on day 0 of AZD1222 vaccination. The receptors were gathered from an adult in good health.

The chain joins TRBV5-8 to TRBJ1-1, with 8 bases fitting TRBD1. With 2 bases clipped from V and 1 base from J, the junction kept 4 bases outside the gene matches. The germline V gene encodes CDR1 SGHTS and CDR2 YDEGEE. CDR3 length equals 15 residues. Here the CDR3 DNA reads TGTGCCAGCAGCTTAAGACAGGGGAGGAACACTGAAGCTTTCTTT. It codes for CASSLRQGRNTEAFF.

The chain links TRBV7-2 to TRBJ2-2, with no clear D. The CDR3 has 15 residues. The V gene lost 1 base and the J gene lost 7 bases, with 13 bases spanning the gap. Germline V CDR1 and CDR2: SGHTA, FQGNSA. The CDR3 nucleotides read TGTGCCAGCAGCTTAGTTACGACCCGTGGCGGGGAGCTGTTTTTT. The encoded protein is CASSLVTTRGGELFF. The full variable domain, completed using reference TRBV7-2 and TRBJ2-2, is GAGVSQSPSNKVTEKGKDVELRCDPISGHTALYWYRQSLGQGLEFLIYFQGNSAPDKSGLPSDRFSAERTGGSVSTLTIQRTQQEDSAVYLCASSLVTTRGGELFFGEGSRLTVL.

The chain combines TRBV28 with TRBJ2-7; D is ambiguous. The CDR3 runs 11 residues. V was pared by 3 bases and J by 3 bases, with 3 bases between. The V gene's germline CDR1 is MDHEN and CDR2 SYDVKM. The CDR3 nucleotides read TGTGCCAGCAGTTTCCTCTACGAGCAGTACTTC. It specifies CASSFLYEQYF.

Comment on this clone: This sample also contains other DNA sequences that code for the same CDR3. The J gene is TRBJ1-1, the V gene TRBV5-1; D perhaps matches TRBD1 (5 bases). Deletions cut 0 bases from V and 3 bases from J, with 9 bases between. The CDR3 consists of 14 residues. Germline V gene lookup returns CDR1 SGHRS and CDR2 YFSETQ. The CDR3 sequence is CASSLGGGYTEAFF. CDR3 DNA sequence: TGCGCCAGCAGCTTGGGTGGGGGGTACACTGAAGCTTTCTTT.

CDR3 nucleotides: TGTGCCAGCAGTTACTCTTCCCAGGCGTACTATGGCTACACCTTC. Protein sequence: CASSYSSQAYYGYTF. The chain recombines TRBV6-5 with TRBJ1-2; D gene uncertain. CDR1 is MNHEY and CDR2 is SVGAGI in the germline V gene. V was pared by 0 bases and J by 3 bases, with 11 bases between. This CDR3 is built from 15 residues.

CDR3 bases: TGTGCCAGCAGCCCTAACGGCGGGGGGAACTACAATGAGCAGTTCTTC. This translates into CASSPNGGGNYNEQFF. The rearrangement uses TRBV13 and TRBJ2-1; 8 nucleotides match TRBD2. Germline V gives CDR1 PRHDT, CDR2 FYEKMQ (reference sequence). J gave up 3 bases and V 5 bases, and 9 bases lay outside the gene matches. CDR3 length: 16 residues. The whole variable domain, remainder taken from reference TRBV13 and TRBJ2-1, is AAGVIQSPRHLIKEKRETATLKCYPIPRHDTVYWYQQGPGQDPQFLISFYEKMQSDKGSIPDRFSAQQFSDYHSELNMSSLELGDSALYFCASSPNGGGNYNEQFFGPGTRLTVL.

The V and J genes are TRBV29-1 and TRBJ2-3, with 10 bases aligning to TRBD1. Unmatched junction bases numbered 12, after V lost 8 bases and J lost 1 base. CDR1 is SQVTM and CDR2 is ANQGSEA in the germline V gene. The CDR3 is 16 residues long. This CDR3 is CSSIYRDRGGTDTQYF. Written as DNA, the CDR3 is TGCAGCTCCATCTACCGGGACAGGGGTGGCACAGATACGCAGTATTTT.

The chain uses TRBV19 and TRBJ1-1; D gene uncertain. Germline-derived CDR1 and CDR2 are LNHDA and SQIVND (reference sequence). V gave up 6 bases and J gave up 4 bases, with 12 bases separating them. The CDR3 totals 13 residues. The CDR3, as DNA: TGTGCCAGTAGCCATCGGCCGGTCACTGAAGCTTTCTTT. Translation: CASSHRPVTEAFF.

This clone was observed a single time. In nucleotides, the CDR3 is TGTGCCAGTAGTAGGGGGAGGTCTATTAATGAAGCTTTCTTT. Its translation: CASSRGRSINEAFF. V is TRBV19 and J is TRBJ1-1; weak D call: TRBD1 (5 bases). The CDR3 spans 14 residues. Trimming removed 4 bases at V and 7 bases at J, with 16 bases between. Germline V gene data show CDR1 as LNHDA and CDR2 as SQIVND (reference sequence).

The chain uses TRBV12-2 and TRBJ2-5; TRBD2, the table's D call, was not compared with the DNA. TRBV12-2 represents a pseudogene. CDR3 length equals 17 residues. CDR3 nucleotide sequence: TGTGCAAGTCGCTTAACACCCCGAAAAGGGAGCCAAGAGACCCAGTACTTC. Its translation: CASRLTPRKGSQETQYF.

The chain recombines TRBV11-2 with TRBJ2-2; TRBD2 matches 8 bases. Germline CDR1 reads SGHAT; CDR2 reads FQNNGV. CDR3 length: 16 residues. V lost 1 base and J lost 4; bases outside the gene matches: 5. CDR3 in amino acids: CASSLVVAGSTGELFF. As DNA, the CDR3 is TGTGCCAGCAGCTTAGTCGTAGCGGGGAGCACCGGGGAGCTGTTTTTT.

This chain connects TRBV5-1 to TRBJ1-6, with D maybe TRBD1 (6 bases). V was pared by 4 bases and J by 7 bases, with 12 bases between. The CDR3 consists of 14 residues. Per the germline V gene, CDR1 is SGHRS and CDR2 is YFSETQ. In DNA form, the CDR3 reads TGCGCCAGCAGCCAAGGGGACAAGAATTCACCCCTCCACTTT. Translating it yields CASSQGDKNSPLHF. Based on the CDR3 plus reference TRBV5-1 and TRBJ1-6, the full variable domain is KAGVTQTPRYLIKTRGQQVTLSCSPISGHRSVSWYQQTPGQGLQFLFEYFSETQRNKGNFPGRFSGRQFSNSRSEMNVSTLELGDSALYLCASSQGDKNSPLHFGNGTRLTVT.

CDR3 DNA: TGTGCCAGCAGTGAAAGGGGGAAGTCACCCTCAGCAGATACGCAGTATTTT. This translates into CASSERGKSPSADTQYF. The rearrangement joins TRBV2 to TRBJ2-3; the D gene is possibly TRBD1 (6 bases). This CDR3 has 17 amino acids. In germline, CDR1 is SNHLY, CDR2 FYNNEI. Deletions cut 2 bases from V and 4 bases from J, with 19 bases between. The full variable domain, in which reference TRBV2 and TRBJ2-3 provide the parts outside the CDR3, is EPEVTQTPSHQVTQMGQEVILRCVPISNHLYFYWYRQILGQKVEFLVSFYNNEISEKSEIFDDQFSVERPDGSNFTLKIRSTKLEDSAMYFCASSERGKSPSADTQYFGPGTRLTVL.

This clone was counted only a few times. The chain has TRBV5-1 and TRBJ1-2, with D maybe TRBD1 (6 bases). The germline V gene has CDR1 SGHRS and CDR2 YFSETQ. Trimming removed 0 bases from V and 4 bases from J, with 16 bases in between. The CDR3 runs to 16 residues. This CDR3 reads CASSLAPGDALYGYTF. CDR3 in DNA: TGCGCCAGCAGCTTGGCCCCAGGGGATGCGCTCTATGGCTACACCTTC.

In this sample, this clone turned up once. The CDR3 loop reads CASSLHRDLNEQYF. CDR3 in DNA: TGCGCCAGCAGCTTGCACAGGGATTTAAACGAGCAGTACTTC. This sequence joins TRBV5-1 and TRBJ2-7; the D gene is possibly TRBD1 (6 bases). In germline, CDR1 is SGHRS, CDR2 YFSETQ. Trimming stripped 1 base from V and 5 bases from J, with 13 bases between. CDR3 length equals 14 residues.

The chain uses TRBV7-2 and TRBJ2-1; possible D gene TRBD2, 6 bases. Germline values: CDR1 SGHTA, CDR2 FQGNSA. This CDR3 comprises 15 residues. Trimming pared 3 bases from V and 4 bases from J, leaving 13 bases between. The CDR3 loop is CASSLIGGPYNEQFF. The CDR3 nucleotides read TGTGCCAGCAGCTTGATAGGAGGGCCGTACAATGAGCAGTTCTTC.

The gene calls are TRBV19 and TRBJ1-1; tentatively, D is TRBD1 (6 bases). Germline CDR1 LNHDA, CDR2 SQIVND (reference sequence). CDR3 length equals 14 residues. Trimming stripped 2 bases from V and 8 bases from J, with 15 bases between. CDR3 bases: TGTGCCAGTAGTATAAGGGGGATAGGTACGGAAGCTTTCTTT. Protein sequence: CASSIRGIGTEAFF. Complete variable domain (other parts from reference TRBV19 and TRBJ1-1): DGGITQSPKYLFRKEGQNVTLSCEQNLNHDAMYWYRQDPGQGLRLIYYSQIVNDFQKGDIAEGYSVSREKKESFPLTVTSAQKNPTAFYLCASSIRGIGTEAFFGQGTRLTVV.

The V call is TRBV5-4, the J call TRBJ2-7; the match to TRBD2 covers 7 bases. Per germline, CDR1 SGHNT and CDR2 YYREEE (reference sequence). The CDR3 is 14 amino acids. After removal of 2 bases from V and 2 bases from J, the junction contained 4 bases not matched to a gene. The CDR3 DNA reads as TGTGCCAGCAGCTTACCCGGGAGGACCTACGAGCAGTACTTC. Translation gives CASSLPGRTYEQYF. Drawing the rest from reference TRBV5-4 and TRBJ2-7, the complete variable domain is ETGVTQSPTHLIKTRGQQVTLRCSSQSGHNTVSWYQQALGQGPQFIFQYYREEENGRGNFPPRFSGLQFPNYSSELNVNALELDDSALYLCASSLPGRTYEQYFGPGTRLTVT.